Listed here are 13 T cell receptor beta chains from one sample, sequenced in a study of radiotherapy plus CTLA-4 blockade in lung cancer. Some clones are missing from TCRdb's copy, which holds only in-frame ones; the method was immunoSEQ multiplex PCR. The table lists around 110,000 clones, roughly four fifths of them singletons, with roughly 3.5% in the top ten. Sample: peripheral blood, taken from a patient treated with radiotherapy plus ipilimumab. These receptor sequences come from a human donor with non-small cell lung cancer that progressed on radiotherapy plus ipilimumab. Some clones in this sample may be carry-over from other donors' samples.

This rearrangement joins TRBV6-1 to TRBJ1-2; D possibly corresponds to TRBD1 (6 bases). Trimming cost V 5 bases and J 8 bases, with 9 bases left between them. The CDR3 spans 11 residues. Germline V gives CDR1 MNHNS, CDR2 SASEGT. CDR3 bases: TGTGCCAGCAGTCAGGGGCGAGGCTACACCTTC. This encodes CASSQGRGYTF.

The CDR3 loop is CASSQDRSSDPGQGTDYGYTF. The CDR3 DNA is TGCGCCAGCAGCCAAGATAGGTCATCGGATCCGGGACAGGGGACCGACTATGGCTACACCTTC. The rearrangement joins TRBV4-3 to TRBJ1-2; 10 bases match TRBD1. Losses at the gene ends were 0 bases for V and 3 bases for J; bases not matched to a gene: 19. Germline-derived CDR1 and CDR2 are LGHNA and YSLEER. The CDR3 has 21 residues.

CDR3 in amino acids: CASSEGLAETWEQYF. The DNA for the CDR3 is TGTGCCAGCAGTGAAGGACTAGCGGAGACCTGGGAGCAGTACTTC. The genes are TRBV6-1 and TRBJ2-7; 9 nucleotides line up with TRBD2. This CDR3 is built from 15 residues. Germline loops: CDR1 MNHNS, CDR2 SASEGT. Trimming removed 1 base from V and 7 bases from J; junction bases left unmatched: 8.

Here the CDR3 DNA reads TGTGCCAGCAGCCCCGCCTCAGTAGAGACCCAGTACTTC. Translating it yields CASSPASVETQYF. The chain recombines TRBV7-2 with TRBJ2-5, with D hard to call. Germline CDR1 and CDR2: SGHTA and FQGNSA. The CDR3 loop spans 13 amino acids. V dropped 5 bases and J dropped 4 bases, with 11 bases sitting between them.

CDR3 DNA sequence: TGTGCCAGCAGTGAAAGGGCTAGCGGGGGCTACAATGAGCAGTTCTTC. It codes for CASSERASGGYNEQFF. V is TRBV2 and J is TRBJ2-1; 10 bases fit TRBD2. Germline V gene data show CDR1 as SNHLY and CDR2 as FYNNEI. CDR3 length equals 16 residues. The trim removed 2 bases at V and 3 bases at J, leaving 4 bases unmatched.

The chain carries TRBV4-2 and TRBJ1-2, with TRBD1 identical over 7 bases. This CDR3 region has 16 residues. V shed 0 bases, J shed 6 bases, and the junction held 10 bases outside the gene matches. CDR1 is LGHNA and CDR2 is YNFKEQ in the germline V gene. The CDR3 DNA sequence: TGTGCCAGCAGCCAAGATCTGAGACAGGGAAGGCATGGCTACACCTTC. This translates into CASSQDLRQGRHGYTF.

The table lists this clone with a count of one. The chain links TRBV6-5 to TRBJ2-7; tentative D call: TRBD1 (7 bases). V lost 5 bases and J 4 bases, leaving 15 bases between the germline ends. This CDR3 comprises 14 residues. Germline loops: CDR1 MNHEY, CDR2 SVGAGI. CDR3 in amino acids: CASSRQGGNYEQYF. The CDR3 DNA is TGTGCCAGCAGTCGACAGGGAGGTAATTACGAGCAGTACTTC.

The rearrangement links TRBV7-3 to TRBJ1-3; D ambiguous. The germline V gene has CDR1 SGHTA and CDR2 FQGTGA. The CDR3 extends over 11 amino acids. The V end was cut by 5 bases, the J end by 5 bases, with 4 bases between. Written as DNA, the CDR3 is TGTGCCAGCAGCAAACGAAACACCATATATTTT. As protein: CASSKRNTIYF.

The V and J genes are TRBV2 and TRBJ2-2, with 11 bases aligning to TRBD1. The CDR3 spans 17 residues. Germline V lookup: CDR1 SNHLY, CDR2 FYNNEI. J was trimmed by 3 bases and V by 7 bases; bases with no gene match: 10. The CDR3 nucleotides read TGTGCCAGCACCAACAGGGGACAGGGGGATGACACCGGGGAGCTGTTTTTT. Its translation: CASTNRGQGDDTGELFF. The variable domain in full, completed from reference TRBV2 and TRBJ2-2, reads EPEVTQTPSHQVTQMGQEVILRCVPISNHLYFYWYRQILGQKVEFLVSFYNNEISEKSEIFDDQFSVERPDGSNFTLKIRSTKLEDSAMYFCASTNRGQGDDTGELFFGEGSRLTVL.

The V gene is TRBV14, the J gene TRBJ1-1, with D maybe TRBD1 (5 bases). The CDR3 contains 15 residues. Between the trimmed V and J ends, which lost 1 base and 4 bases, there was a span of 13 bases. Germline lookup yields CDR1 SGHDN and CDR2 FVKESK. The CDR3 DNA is TGTGCCAGCAGCCAAGCCGGGGGGGTGGTCACTGAAGCTTTCTTT. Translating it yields CASSQAGGVVTEAFF.

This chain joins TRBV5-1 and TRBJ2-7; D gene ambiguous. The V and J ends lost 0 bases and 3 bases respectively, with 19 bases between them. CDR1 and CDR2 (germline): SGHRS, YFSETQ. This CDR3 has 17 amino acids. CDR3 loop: CASSLGLGSPSRYEQYF. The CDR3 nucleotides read TGCGCCAGCAGCTTGGGCCTTGGGTCCCCGTCTCGCTACGAGCAGTACTTC.

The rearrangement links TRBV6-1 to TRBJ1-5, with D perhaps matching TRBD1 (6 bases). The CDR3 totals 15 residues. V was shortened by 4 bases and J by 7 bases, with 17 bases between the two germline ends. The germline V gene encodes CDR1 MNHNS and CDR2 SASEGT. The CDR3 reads CASSAPMGGGQPQHF. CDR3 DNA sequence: TGTGCCAGCAGTGCACCCATGGGGGGCGGCCAGCCCCAGCATTTT.

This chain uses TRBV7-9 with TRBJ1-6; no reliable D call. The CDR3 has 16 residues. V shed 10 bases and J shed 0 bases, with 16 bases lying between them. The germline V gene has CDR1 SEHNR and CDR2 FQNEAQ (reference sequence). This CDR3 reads CATPGPFSSYNSPLHF. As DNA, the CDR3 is TGTGCCACCCCTGGGCCCTTCAGCTCCTATAATTCACCCCTCCACTTT.